A selection of T cell receptor beta chains follows, all from one sample in a study of shared clonotypes between healthy human individuals. TCRdb keeps only in-frame clones here, not all; method: immunoSEQ multiplex PCR. This sample has more than 1,200,000 clones, with less than 99% found just once. The sequenced material came from naive CD4+ T cells sorted from blood. Receptors originate from a man younger than 45 in good health. Each CDR3 is given with its conserved first and last residue. The D gene is left open where the match is weak. Some rows have no size entry. The others give once, few or many, or a class for an expanded clone.

clone size: .; D gene: .; CDR3 length: 18; V gene: TRBV4-1; J gene: TRBJ1-1; CDR3 DNA: TGCGCCAGCAGCCAAGACCAAAGGACACGGATCATGAACACTGAAGCTTTCTTT; CDR3 protein: CASSQDQRTRIMNTEAFF
clone size: once; D gene: .; CDR3 length: 16; V gene: TRBV18; J gene: TRBJ2-3; CDR3 DNA: TGTGCCAGCTCACTTGCCGGGACGGGATCGGCAGATACGCAGTATTTT; CDR3 protein: CASSLAGTGSADTQYF
clone size: .; D gene: TRBD2; CDR3 length: 18; V gene: TRBV11-2; J gene: TRBJ2-1; CDR3 DNA: TGTGCCAGCAGCCCGCGTGGGGTGACTAGCGGGAGTTGGAATGAGCAGTTCTTC; CDR3 protein: CASSPRGVTSGSWNEQFF
clone size: .; D gene: .; CDR3 length: 17; V gene: TRBV7-2; J gene: TRBJ1-2; CDR3 DNA: TGTGCCAGCAGCTTAGGTCGGTCGGGACGAGGGAGCTATGGCTACACCTTC; CDR3 protein: CASSLGRSGRGSYGYTF
clone size: .; D gene: .; CDR3 length: 12; V gene: TRBV28; J gene: TRBJ2-2; CDR3 DNA: TGTGCCAGCACCACAGGGACCGGGGAGCTGTTTTTT; CDR3 protein: CASTTGTGELFF
clone size: .; D gene: TRBD1; CDR3 length: 15; V gene: TRBV2; J gene: TRBJ2-7; CDR3 DNA: TGTGCCAGCAGTGAATCGGGGACAGGGCCCTACGAGCAGTACTTC; CDR3 protein: CASSESGTGPYEQYF
clone size: .; D gene: TRBD1; CDR3 length: 17; V gene: TRBV7-9; J gene: TRBJ1-2; CDR3 DNA: TGTGCCAGCAGCCGAGCAACCGGGACAGGGGTTGAGGGTGGCTACACCTTC; CDR3 protein: CASSRATGTGVEGGYTF
clone size: .; D gene: .; CDR3 length: 16; V gene: TRBV5-1; J gene: TRBJ2-2; CDR3 DNA: TGCGCCAGCAGCTTGGGAGCCGGAGCCGGCACCGGGGAGCTGTTTTTT; CDR3 protein: CASSLGAGAGTGELFF
clone size: .; D gene: .; CDR3 length: 12; V gene: TRBV5-6; J gene: TRBJ2-7; CDR3 DNA: TGTGCCAGCAGCGTCGGGGCCTACGAGCAGTACTTC; CDR3 protein: CASSVGAYEQYF
clone size: .; D gene: TRBD1; CDR3 length: 18; V gene: TRBV4-1; J gene: TRBJ2-6; CDR3 DNA: TGCGCCAGCAGCCAAGGGGGACAGGGGCACTCTGGGGCCAACGTCCTGACTTTC; CDR3 protein: CASSQGGQGHSGANVLTF
clone size: .; D gene: TRBD1; CDR3 length: 18; V gene: TRBV5-4; J gene: TRBJ2-6; CDR3 DNA: TGTGCCAGCAGCCCCGGACAGGGAAGGCTCTCTGGGGCCAACGTCCTGACTTTC; CDR3 protein: CASSPGQGRLSGANVLTF
clone size: .; D gene: .; CDR3 length: 13; V gene: TRBV2; J gene: TRBJ1-5; CDR3 DNA: TGTGCCAGCGGAGGATATAGTAATCAGCCCCAGCATTTT; CDR3 protein: CASGGYSNQPQHF
clone size: .; D gene: TRBD2; CDR3 length: 15; V gene: TRBV9; J gene: TRBJ2-5; CDR3 DNA: TGTGCCAGCAGCGTCGGGACTAGCGGGAGAAAGACCCAGTACTTC; CDR3 protein: CASSVGTSGRKTQYF
clone size: once; D gene: .; CDR3 length: 13; V gene: TRBV5-4; J gene: TRBJ2-1; CDR3 DNA: TGTGCCAGCAGCTTGAACCAGGTGGGTGAGCAGTTCTTC; CDR3 protein: CASSLNQVGEQFF
clone size: .; D gene: .; CDR3 length: 13; V gene: TRBV5-1; J gene: TRBJ2-3; CDR3 DNA: TGCGCCAGCAGCTTGGCGGGGGAAGATACGCAGTATTTT; CDR3 protein: CASSLAGEDTQYF
clone size: .; D gene: .; CDR3 length: 15; V gene: TRBV28; J gene: TRBJ2-7; CDR3 DNA: TGTGCCAGCAGTTTACCGCAGCTCAACTCCTACGAGCAGTACTTC; CDR3 protein: CASSLPQLNSYEQYF
clone size: .; D gene: TRBD2; CDR3 length: 15; V gene: TRBV9; J gene: TRBJ2-5; CDR3 DNA: TGTGCCAGCAGCGTAGGAACTAGCGGGTTAGAGACCCAGTACTTC; CDR3 protein: CASSVGTSGLETQYF
clone size: .; D gene: .; CDR3 length: 11; V gene: TRBV19; J gene: TRBJ2-7; CDR3 DNA: TGTGCCAGTAGTACAACCTACGAGCAGTACTTC; CDR3 protein: CASSTTYEQYF
clone size: .; D gene: .; CDR3 length: 11; V gene: TRBV20-1; J gene: TRBJ2-2; CDR3 DNA: TGCAGTGCGCACAGTCCCGGGGAGCTGTTTTTT; CDR3 protein: CSAHSPGELFF
clone size: .; D gene: .; CDR3 length: 17; V gene: TRBV28; J gene: TRBJ1-5; CDR3 DNA: TGTGCCAGCAGTTTATGGGTGGGACACCCTGCCAATCAGCCCCAGCATTTT; CDR3 protein: CASSLWVGHPANQPQHF
clone size: .; D gene: .; CDR3 length: 14; V gene: TRBV5-1; J gene: TRBJ1-5; CDR3 DNA: TGCGCCAGCAGCTCGGACAGCCCACCGGGGCCCCAGCATTTT; CDR3 protein: CASSSDSPPGPQHF
clone size: .; D gene: TRBD1; CDR3 length: 17; V gene: TRBV28; J gene: TRBJ2-5; CDR3 DNA: TGTGCCAGCAGTTTAGTTGGACAGGGGGCTAGCTCGGAGACCCAGTACTTC; CDR3 protein: CASSLVGQGASSETQYF
clone size: .; D gene: .; CDR3 length: 15; V gene: TRBV7-2; J gene: TRBJ2-3; CDR3 DNA: TGTGCCAGCAGCTTAGCTAGTAATAGTCCAGATACGCAGTATTTT; CDR3 protein: CASSLASNSPDTQYF
clone size: .; D gene: .; CDR3 length: 14; V gene: TRBV15; J gene: TRBJ1-1; CDR3 DNA: TGTGCCACCAGCCTATCGACAACCTACACTGAAGCTTTCTTT; CDR3 protein: CATSLSTTYTEAFF
clone size: .; D gene: TRBD2; CDR3 length: 16; V gene: TRBV7-2; J gene: TRBJ2-4; CDR3 DNA: TGTGCCAGCAGTCTCTCTAGCGGGAGTACATATAACATTCAGTACTTC; CDR3 protein: CASSLSSGSTYNIQYF
clone size: .; D gene: .; CDR3 length: 17; V gene: TRBV10-2; J gene: TRBJ2-5; CDR3 DNA: TGCGCCAGCAGTGAGTCGGCCGGTACGGGACCCCGCGGGACCCAGTACTTC; CDR3 protein: CASSESAGTGPRGTQYF
clone size: .; D gene: .; CDR3 length: 15; V gene: TRBV11-2; J gene: TRBJ1-1; CDR3 DNA: TGTGCCAGCAGTCGAGGGTGGGGGGCCGGTACTGAAGCTTTCTTT; CDR3 protein: CASSRGWGAGTEAFF
clone size: .; D gene: .; CDR3 length: 15; V gene: TRBV29-1; J gene: TRBJ2-7; CDR3 DNA: TGCAGCGTTGTTCCGCAGGGAGGTGGAGGCTACGAGCAGTACTTC; CDR3 protein: CSVVPQGGGGYEQYF
clone size: .; D gene: TRBD2; CDR3 length: 13; V gene: TRBV11-2; J gene: TRBJ2-1; CDR3 DNA: TGTGCCAGCAGCTTGGGACTAGCGGGGGAGCAGTTCTTC; CDR3 protein: CASSLGLAGEQFF